The entry that follows covers one T cell receptor (beta chain) sequence. Its cognate antigen is unknown. With the Oncomine TCR Beta short-read assay, DNA from cultured CD4+ T cells was sequenced. TCRdb used MiXCR to reprocess the PCR reads, holding one entry per CDR3 protein. The table has fewer than 20,000 distinct CDR3 sequences, more than 70% seen once. This specimen belongs to a study of vaccination and CD4 T cells after COVID-19. Indicated treatment: approximately nine-day PBMC culture with coronavirus spike peptide pools or control peptides (ViraFEST assay). Germline CDR1 KGHDR, CDR2 SFDVKD. The V gene end was trimmed by 5 bases and the J gene end by 5 bases; junction bases not matched to a gene: 10. This CDR3 spans 16 amino acids.

The sequence was collected from a human donor who received a COVID-19 vaccine. Here the sequenced sample was CD4+ T cells from blood, cultured in vitro, taken after SARS-CoV-2 vaccination. The genes are TRBV24-1 and TRBJ2-5, with TRBD1 matching over 10 bases. CDR3 in DNA: TGTGCCACCAGTGGAGGAGACAGGGGGCGCGGGGAGACCCAGTACTTC. This sequence encodes CATSGGDRGRGETQYF.